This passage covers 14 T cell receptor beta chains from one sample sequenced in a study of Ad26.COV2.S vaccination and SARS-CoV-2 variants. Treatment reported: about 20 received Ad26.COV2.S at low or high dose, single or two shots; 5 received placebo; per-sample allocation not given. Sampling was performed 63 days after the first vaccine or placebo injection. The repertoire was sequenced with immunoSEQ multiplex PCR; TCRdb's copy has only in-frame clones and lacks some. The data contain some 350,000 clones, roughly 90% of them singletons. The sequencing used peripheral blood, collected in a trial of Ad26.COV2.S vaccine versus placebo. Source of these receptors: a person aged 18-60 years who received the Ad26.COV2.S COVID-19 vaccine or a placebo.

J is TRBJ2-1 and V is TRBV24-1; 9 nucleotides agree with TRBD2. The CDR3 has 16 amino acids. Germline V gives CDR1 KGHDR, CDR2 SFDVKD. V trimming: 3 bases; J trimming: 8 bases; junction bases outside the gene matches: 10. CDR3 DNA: TGTGCCACCAGTGATCCGACTAGCGGATTCCATGATGAGCAGTTCTTC. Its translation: CATSDPTSGFHDEQFF.

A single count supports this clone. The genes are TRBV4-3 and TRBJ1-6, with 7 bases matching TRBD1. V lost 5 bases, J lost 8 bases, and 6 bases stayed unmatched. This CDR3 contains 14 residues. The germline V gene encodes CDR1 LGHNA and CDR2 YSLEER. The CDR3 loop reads CASSLEGGDSPLHF. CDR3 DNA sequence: TGCGCCAGCAGCTTAGAAGGGGGCGATTCACCCCTCCACTTT.

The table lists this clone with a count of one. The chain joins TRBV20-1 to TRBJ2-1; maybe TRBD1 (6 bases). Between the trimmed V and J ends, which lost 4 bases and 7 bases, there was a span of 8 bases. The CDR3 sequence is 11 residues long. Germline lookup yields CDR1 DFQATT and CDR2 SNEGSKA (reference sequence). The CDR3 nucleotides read TGCAGTGCTACCGACAGGAATGAGCAGTTCTTC. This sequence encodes CSATDRNEQFF.

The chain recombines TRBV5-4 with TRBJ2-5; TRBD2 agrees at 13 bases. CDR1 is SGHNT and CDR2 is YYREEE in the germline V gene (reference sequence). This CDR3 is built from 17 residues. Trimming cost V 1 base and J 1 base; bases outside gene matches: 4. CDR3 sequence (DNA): TGTGCCAGCAGCTTGACCGGGACTAGCGGGACCCAAGAGACCCAGTACTTC. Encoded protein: CASSLTGTSGTQETQYF.

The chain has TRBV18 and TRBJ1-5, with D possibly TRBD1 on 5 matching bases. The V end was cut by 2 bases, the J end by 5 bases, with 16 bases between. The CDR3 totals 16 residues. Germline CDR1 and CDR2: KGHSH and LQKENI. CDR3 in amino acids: CASSPSKGREYQPQHF. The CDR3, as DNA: TGTGCCAGCTCACCAAGTAAGGGACGCGAGTATCAGCCCCAGCATTTT. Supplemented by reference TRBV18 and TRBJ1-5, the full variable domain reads NAGVMQNPRHLVRRRGQEARLRCSPMKGHSHVYWYRQLPEEGLKFMVYLQKENIIDESGMPKERFSAEFPKEGPSILRIQQVVRGDSAAYFCASSPSKGREYQPQHFGDGTRLSIL.

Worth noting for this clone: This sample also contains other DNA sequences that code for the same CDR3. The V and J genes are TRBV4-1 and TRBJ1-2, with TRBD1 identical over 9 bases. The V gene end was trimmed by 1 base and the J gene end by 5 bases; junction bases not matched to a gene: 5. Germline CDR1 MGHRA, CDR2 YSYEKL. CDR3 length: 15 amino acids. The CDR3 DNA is TGCGCCAGCAGCCAAGGACAGGGGGTAAATTATGGCTACACCTTC. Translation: CASSQGQGVNYGYTF.

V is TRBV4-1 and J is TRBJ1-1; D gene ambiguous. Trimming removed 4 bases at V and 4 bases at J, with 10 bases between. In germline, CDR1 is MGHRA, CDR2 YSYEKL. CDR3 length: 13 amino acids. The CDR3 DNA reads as TGCGCCAGCAGCCCTGTCCGGGGCACTGAAGCTTTCTTT. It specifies CASSPVRGTEAFF.

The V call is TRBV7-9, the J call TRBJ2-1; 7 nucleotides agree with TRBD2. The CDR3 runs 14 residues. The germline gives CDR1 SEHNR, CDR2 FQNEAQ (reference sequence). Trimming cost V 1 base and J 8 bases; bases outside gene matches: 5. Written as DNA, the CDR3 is TGTGCCAGCAGCTTAGGGACTAGGGTAGATGAGCAGTTCTTC. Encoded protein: CASSLGTRVDEQFF.

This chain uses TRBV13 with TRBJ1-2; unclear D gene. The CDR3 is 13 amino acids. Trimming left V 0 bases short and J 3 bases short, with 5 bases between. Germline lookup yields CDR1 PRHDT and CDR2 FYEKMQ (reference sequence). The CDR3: CASSLGEDYGYTF. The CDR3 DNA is TGTGCCAGCAGCTTAGGGGAGGACTATGGCTACACCTTC. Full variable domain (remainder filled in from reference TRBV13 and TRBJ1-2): AAGVIQSPRHLIKEKRETATLKCYPIPRHDTVYWYQQGPGQDPQFLISFYEKMQSDKGSIPDRFSAQQFSDYHSELNMSSLELGDSALYFCASSLGEDYGYTFGSGTRLTVV.

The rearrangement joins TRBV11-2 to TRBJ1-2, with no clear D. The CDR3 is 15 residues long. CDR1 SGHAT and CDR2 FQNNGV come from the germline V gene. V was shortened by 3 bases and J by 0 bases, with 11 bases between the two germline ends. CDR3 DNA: TGTGCCAGCAGCTTGAAAACAGTCCCTAACTATGGCTACACCTTC. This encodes CASSLKTVPNYGYTF.

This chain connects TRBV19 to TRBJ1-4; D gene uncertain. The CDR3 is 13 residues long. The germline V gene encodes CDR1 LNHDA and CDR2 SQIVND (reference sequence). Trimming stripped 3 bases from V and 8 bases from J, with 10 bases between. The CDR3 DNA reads TGTGCCAGTAGTATTTTGGTAAGGGAAAAACTGTTTTTT. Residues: CASSILVREKLFF.

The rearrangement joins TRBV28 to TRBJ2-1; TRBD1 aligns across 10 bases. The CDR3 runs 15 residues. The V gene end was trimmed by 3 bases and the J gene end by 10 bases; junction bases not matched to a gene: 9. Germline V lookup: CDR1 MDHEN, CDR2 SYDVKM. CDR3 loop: CASSFWDRGSGEQFF. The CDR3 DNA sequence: TGTGCCAGCAGTTTTTGGGACAGGGGATCGGGGGAGCAGTTCTTC.

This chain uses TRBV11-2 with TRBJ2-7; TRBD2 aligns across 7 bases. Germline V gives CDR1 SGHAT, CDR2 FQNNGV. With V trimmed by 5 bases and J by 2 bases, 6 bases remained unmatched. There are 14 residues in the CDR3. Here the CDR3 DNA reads TGTGCCAGCAGCCGCGTGGGGGGGGCCTACGAGCAGTACGTC. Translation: CASSRVGGAYEQYV.

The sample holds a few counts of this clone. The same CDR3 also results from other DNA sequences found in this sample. DNA for the CDR3: TGTGCCAGCAGTTTTTCCACCGGGGAGCTGTTTTTT. This sequence encodes CASSFSTGELFF. The chain couples TRBV27 to TRBJ2-2; D is uncertain. CDR1 MNHEY and CDR2 SMNVEV come from the germline V gene (reference sequence). The germline V and J ends were trimmed by 3 bases and 4 bases, with 3 bases remaining between them. The CDR3 runs 12 residues.